The 6 T cell receptor beta chains listed next were all sequenced from one sample in a study of T cells in Graves' hyperthyroidism and ophthalmopathy. RNA transcripts gave rise to amplified TCR beta CDR3 regions. The HTBI set primed first-round TCR CDR3 RT-PCR. One entry per CDR3 protein, called by TCRdb with MiXCR from the multiplex PCR reads. The sample has roughly 290,000 distinct CDR3 sequences; approximately 15% are singletons. Specimen: blood. These receptors originate from a woman aged 40-49 years with Graves' hyperthyroidism.

The sample holds many counts of this clonotype. CDR3 bases: TGTGCCAGCAGCTTAACGGGAGGTCTCCCCAATGAGCAGTTCTTC. This translates into CASSLTGGLPNEQFF. This chain connects TRBV11-2 to TRBJ2-1; 7 nucleotides line up with TRBD2. The CDR3 spans 15 residues. Losses at the gene ends were 2 bases for V and 6 bases for J; bases not matched to a gene: 7. Germline V CDR1 and CDR2: SGHAT, FQNNGV.

This clonotype was detected only a few times. The chain uses TRBV2 and TRBJ2-2, with TRBD2 matching over 13 bases. The CDR3 spans 15 residues. Losses at the gene ends were 6 bases for V and 8 bases for J; bases not matched to a gene: 6. Germline lookup yields CDR1 SNHLY and CDR2 FYNNEI. The chain's CDR3 is CASRPLAGGPGELFF. As DNA, the CDR3 is TGTGCCAGCAGACCACTAGCGGGAGGGCCAGGGGAGCTGTTTTTT.

This chain's CDR3 is CASSSTGKYGYTF. The CDR3 DNA is TGTGCCAGTAGTTCAACAGGGAAGTATGGCTACACCTTC. The chain links TRBV19 to TRBJ1-2, with D perhaps TRBD1 (6 bases). The CDR3 runs to 13 residues. V lost 5 bases, J lost 5 bases, and 12 bases lay in between. CDR1 is LNHDA and CDR2 is SQIVND in the germline V gene (reference sequence).

The chain has TRBV27 and TRBJ2-3; no reliable D call. The length of the CDR3 is 13 residues. With 2 bases removed from V and 6 bases from J, the gap between germline ends came to 9 bases. Per germline, CDR1 MNHEY and CDR2 SMNVEV (reference sequence). CDR3 DNA: TGTGCCAGCAGTTTAGGACGTCCGGATACGCAGTATTTT. Translating gives CASSLGRPDTQYF.

This clonotype was counted many times. The genes are TRBV24-1 and TRBJ2-1, with D possibly matching TRBD2 (10 bases). The V gene's germline CDR1 is KGHDR and CDR2 SFDVKD. Trimming took off 0 bases at V and 7 bases at J, with 27 bases between the two ends. This CDR3 is built from 20 residues. CDR3 nucleotides: TGTGCCACCAGTGATTTGCCGGGACAGGGTGGAGCGGGAGGGCTGAATGAGCAGTTCTTC. Protein product: CATSDLPGQGGAGGLNEQFF.

At least ten counts were recorded for this clonotype. The V call is TRBV12-5, the J call TRBJ1-1; D uncertain. Trimming shortened V by 5 bases and J by 3 bases, and 13 bases separated the two germline ends. There are 14 residues in the CDR3. The germline V gene encodes CDR1 LGHNT and CDR2 FRNRAP. In DNA form, the CDR3 reads TGTGCTAGTGGTCCCCTAGATCTGGACACTGAAGCTTTCTTT. This gives the protein CASGPLDLDTEAFF.